Detailed here is one TCR delta chain. Its matching antigen is unknown. A junction end diverges from the germline sequence, so it may reflect a read error. The CDR3 spans 20 residues. CDR1 is TSWWSYY, CDR2 QGS, per germline. RNA was extracted from the cells and then reverse transcribed. Multiplex PCR used pooled V-gene forward primers and a constant-region reverse primer to amplify CDR3s. TCRdb re-processed the multiplex PCR reads via CATT. The sample shows 20,000 to 25,000 delta-chain clones, about 29% of them seen only once. The data originate from a study of Vδ1+ human thymocytes. Notes on the study in general: Unexpected Vdelta2 sequences could cause misinterpretation of bulk repertoire data. Thymic TRG and TRD repertoires appeared highly polyclonal, with Gaussian CDR3 length distributions. Despite high sort purity, about 20% of thymic T cell receptor delta sequences were Vdelta2.

The sequence came from a boy younger than two who had congenital heart surgery. Sequencing was performed on Vdelta1+ gamma-delta thymocytes from the thymus. Subset: FACS-sorted CD3+ TCRalphabeta- TCRVdelta1+ TCRVdelta2- thymocytes. V is TRDV1 and J is TRDJ1, with TRDD2 identical over 7 bases. The CDR3 nucleotides are TGTGCTCTTGGAGAACTCCCCTTCCTGTTTACGGGGACACGGGGCAGGGGACCCATCTTT. Translating it yields CALGELPFLFTGTRGRGPIF.